The 27 T cell receptor beta chains below were found in one sample sequenced in a study of T-cell memory formation after mild COVID-19. TCRdb reprocessed the 5' RACE reads with MiXCR, giving one entry per CDR3 protein. The sample lists fewer than 250,000 distinct CDR3 sequences; less than 20% were seen once. The sequenced sample was PBMCs or a T cell subset sorted from them (not recorded which). The source of these receptors is an adult woman who had mild COVID-19 (a few samples of this study predate the infection). Cell type and time point are not known.

This clonotype has just a few counts. V is TRBV10-3 and J is TRBJ2-5; the D call may be TRBD1 or TRBD2 (5 bases each). CDR1 is ENHRY and CDR2 is SYGVKD in the germline V gene. The CDR3 covers 14 residues. V gave up 4 bases and J gave up 4 bases, with 13 bases separating them. CDR3 sequence (DNA): TGTGCCATCAGTGGGGGGAGCAGTGGAGAGACCCAGTACTTC. This codes for CAISGGSSGETQYF.

In DNA, the CDR3 is TGTGCCAGCAGCTTAGGGAACAGGGGGCCCTCGAACACTGAAGCTTTCTTT. This codes for CASSLGNRGPSNTEAFF. This chain connects TRBV7-9 to TRBJ1-1, with 9 bases matching TRBD1. The CDR3 consists of 17 residues. From germline, CDR1 is SEHNR and CDR2 FQNEAQ (reference sequence). J lost 1 base, V lost 1 base, and 7 bases had no gene match. The variable domain in full, completed from reference TRBV7-9 and TRBJ1-1, reads DTGVSQNPRHKITKRGQNVTFRCDPISEHNRLYWYRQTLGQGPEFLTYFQNEAQLEKSRLLSDRFSAERPKGSFSTLEIQRTEQGDSAMYLCASSLGNRGPSNTEAFFGQGTRLTVV.

The chain uses TRBV4-2 and TRBJ2-3; D uncertain. Trimming stripped 3 bases from V and 1 base from J, with 11 bases between. The CDR3 spans 15 residues. Germline loops: CDR1 LGHNA, CDR2 YNFKEQ. Here the CDR3 DNA reads TGTGCCAGCAGCCAGAACTCCGGACGCACAGATACGCAGTATTTT. The encoded protein is CASSQNSGRTDTQYF.

This clonotype occurred many times. J is TRBJ2-7 and V is TRBV2; 13 bases agree with TRBD2. CDR1 and CDR2 from the germline V gene are SNHLY and FYNNEI. The CDR3 consists of 14 residues. V gave up 6 bases and J gave up 3 bases; unmatched junction bases: 2. The CDR3 protein is CASRGLAGRYEQYF. CDR3 in DNA: TGTGCCAGCAGGGGACTAGCGGGACGCTACGAGCAGTACTTC.

In this sample, this clonotype turned up a few times. The CDR3 loop reads CASSQPQGPVDNEQFF. CDR3 sequence (DNA): TGCGCCAGCAGCCAACCACAGGGGCCGGTAGACAATGAGCAGTTCTTC. This chain connects TRBV4-1 to TRBJ2-1, with 7 nucleotides matching TRBD1. This CDR3 region has 16 residues. Germline loops: CDR1 MGHRA, CDR2 YSYEKL. V was clipped by 2 bases and J by 5 bases; unmatched bases: 9.

The rearrangement links TRBV18 to TRBJ1-5, with 10 bases fitting TRBD1. Unmatched junction bases numbered 4, after V lost 0 bases and J lost 2 bases. Per the germline V gene, CDR1 is KGHSH and CDR2 is LQKENI. CDR3 length equals 17 residues. DNA for the CDR3: TGTGCCAGCTCACCACCGGGACAGGGGATAGGCAATCAGCCCCAGCATTTT. It yields the protein CASSPPGQGIGNQPQHF.

This clonotype has a handful of counts. V gene TRBV24-1 combines with J gene TRBJ2-7; D may correspond to TRBD1 or TRBD2 (5 bases each). CDR3 size: 14 residues. The germline gives CDR1 KGHDR, CDR2 SFDVKD. Trimming removed 0 bases at V and 6 bases at J, with 11 bases between. The CDR3 bases are TGTGCCACCAGTGATTTGTCAAGGGACGGCGAGCAGTACTTC. It codes for CATSDLSRDGEQYF.

This chain joins TRBV24-1 and TRBJ1-1; no reliable D call. V was cut by 0 bases and J by 6 bases, with 7 bases left in between. Per the germline V gene, CDR1 is KGHDR and CDR2 is SFDVKD. The CDR3 is 13 residues long. Here the CDR3 reads CATSDLYTSEAFF. In DNA form, the CDR3 reads TGTGCCACCAGTGATTTGTATACCTCTGAAGCTTTCTTT.

At least ten counts were recorded for this clonotype. J is TRBJ1-6 and V is TRBV20-1; tentative D call: TRBD1 (6 bases). CDR3 length equals 15 residues. V lost 3 bases to trimming and J lost 3 bases, with 12 bases between them. Germline-derived CDR1 and CDR2 are DFQATT and SNEGSKA (reference sequence). The CDR3 DNA is TGCAGTGCTAGTACCGGGGGCGTCTATAATTCACCCCTCCACTTT. Translating it yields CSASTGGVYNSPLHF.

The table lists this clonotype with a count of one. This chain connects TRBV18 to TRBJ2-1; a weak D match, TRBD2 (6 bases). The V gene lost 3 bases and the J gene lost 7 bases, with 13 bases spanning the gap. CDR3 length: 14 amino acids. Germline V lookup: CDR1 KGHSH, CDR2 LQKENI. The CDR3 DNA follows: TGTGCCAGCTCACCCCGGGGGTTTGGAAATGAGCAGTTCTTC. Protein product: CASSPRGFGNEQFF.

V and J are TRBV7-8 and TRBJ2-7; 9 bases align to TRBD1. Germline assignment: CDR1 SGHVS and CDR2 FQNEAQ. Trimming removed 5 bases from V and 10 bases from J; junction bases left unmatched: 15. This CDR3 contains 15 residues. The CDR3 reads CASSTRTGAWEHQYF. The CDR3 region has the DNA TGTGCCAGCAGCACCCGGACAGGGGCGTGGGAGCATCAGTACTTC.

This clonotype was counted a few times. The rearrangement links TRBV9 to TRBJ1-1; D remains ambiguous. V was cut by 3 bases and J by 5 bases, with 23 bases left in between. In germline, CDR1 is SGDLS, CDR2 YYNGEE. This CDR3 is built from 17 residues. The CDR3 spells CASSDNPVSRRETEAFF. CDR3 sequence (DNA): TGTGCCAGCAGCGACAACCCGGTATCTCGGCGCGAAACTGAAGCTTTCTTT.

The gene calls are TRBV6-5 and TRBJ2-1; 8 nucleotides match TRBD2. There are 14 residues in the CDR3. V shed 4 bases, J shed 10 bases, and the junction held 9 bases outside the gene matches. Germline V gives CDR1 MNHEY, CDR2 SVGAGI. This chain's CDR3 is CASSSGIIAGEQFF. The CDR3 coding sequence is TGTGCCAGCAGTTCGGGAATAATAGCGGGGGAGCAGTTCTTC.

In this sample, this clonotype turned up a few times. The rearrangement joins TRBV4-1 to TRBJ2-3; D unclear. Trimming pared 0 bases from V and 11 bases from J, leaving 15 bases between. Germline CDR1 and CDR2: MGHRA and YSYEKL. The CDR3 contains 14 residues. CDR3 in DNA: TGCGCCAGCAGCCAAGATATGGGCCCATGGAGGCAGTATTTT. It specifies CASSQDMGPWRQYF.

The rearrangement links TRBV5-1 to TRBJ2-1; a possible D gene is TRBD2 (6 bases). CDR3 length equals 15 residues. The germline V gene encodes CDR1 SGHRS and CDR2 YFSETQ. Trimming removed 2 bases at V and 3 bases at J, with 12 bases between. The CDR3 spells CASSLSPGLYNEQFF. CDR3 nucleotide sequence: TGCGCCAGCAGCTTAAGCCCGGGACTCTACAATGAGCAGTTCTTC.

J is TRBJ2-7 and V is TRBV21-1; TRBD1 is taken as the D call from the table, unchecked against the DNA. TRBV21-1 constitutes a pseudogene. The CDR3 totals 14 residues. The CDR3 nucleotides are TGTGCCAGCAGCCCCGGAAGGGTGCATTACGAGCAGTACTTC. Translated, it gives CASSPGRVHYEQYF.

This clonotype turned up a few times. The genes are TRBV10-3 and TRBJ2-5; 7 bases match TRBD1. Per germline, CDR1 ENHRY and CDR2 SYGVKD. Losses at the gene ends were 2 bases for V and 5 bases for J; bases not matched to a gene: 11. The CDR3 is made up of 16 amino acids. CDR3 in amino acids: CAISEPGPIQGETQYF. The DNA for the CDR3 is TGTGCCATCAGTGAGCCGGGTCCCATACAGGGGGAGACCCAGTACTTC.

The rearrangement uses TRBV3-1 and TRBJ1-1; D not certain. This CDR3 spans 13 amino acids. Trimming removed 1 base at V and 11 bases at J, with 14 bases between. The germline V gene has CDR1 LGHDT and CDR2 YNNKEL (reference sequence). The CDR3 DNA reads TGTGCCAGCAGCCAAGGAGTCTCCCGACCGGCTTTCTTT. Amino acids: CASSQGVSRPAFF.

The V gene is TRBV5-4, the J gene TRBJ2-7; maybe TRBD2 (7 bases). V lost 4 bases and J 4 bases, leaving 21 bases between the germline ends. Germline V CDR1 and CDR2: SGHNT, YYREEE (reference sequence). CDR3 length: 16 residues. The CDR3 bases are TGTGCCAGCAGCCCGGGGGGCGGACAGACTACTTACGAGCAGTACTTC. This translates into CASSPGGGQTTYEQYF.

This sequence joins TRBV29-1 and TRBJ1-1; weak D call: TRBD1 (5 bases). The CDR3 totals 11 residues. Germline V CDR1 and CDR2: SQVTM, ANQGSEA. V dropped 7 bases and J dropped 7 bases, with 13 bases sitting between them. Here the CDR3 reads CSAGLGGEAFF. The DNA for the CDR3 is TGCAGCGCGGGCCTCGGGGGTGAAGCTTTCTTT.

This clonotype has only a few counts. J is TRBJ2-3 and V is TRBV10-3, with TRBD2 identical over 12 bases. V shed 10 bases, J shed 4 bases, and the junction held 6 bases outside the gene matches. Germline CDR1 is ENHRY and CDR2 is SYGVKD. The CDR3 consists of 14 residues. The CDR3 spells CASQTSGGPDTQYF. CDR3 bases: TGTGCCAGCCAAACTAGCGGGGGGCCAGATACGCAGTATTTT.

This clonotype was observed a few times. This chain joins TRBV4-1 and TRBJ2-2, with 7 bases lining up with TRBD1. Germline values: CDR1 MGHRA, CDR2 YSYEKL. J lost 3 bases, V lost 4 bases, and 5 bases had no gene match. This CDR3 is built from 15 residues. CDR3 sequence: CASSPQGQHTGELFF. In nucleotides, the CDR3 is TGCGCCAGCAGCCCACAGGGGCAACACACCGGGGAGCTGTTTTTT.

This clonotype was picked up a small number of times. The CDR3: CASSPPRQAYEQYF. The DNA of the CDR3 is TGTGCCAGTAGTCCCCCGAGGCAGGCCTACGAGCAGTACTTC. The chain is built from TRBV19 and TRBJ2-7, with unresolved D. Germline V gene lookup returns CDR1 LNHDA and CDR2 SQIVND (reference sequence). V was trimmed by 5 bases and J by 2 bases, leaving 13 bases between them. The CDR3 sequence is 14 residues long.

V usage is TRBV28 and J usage is TRBJ1-4, with unresolved D. This CDR3 contains 11 residues. Germline lookup yields CDR1 MDHEN and CDR2 SYDVKM. V dropped 8 bases and J dropped 3 bases, with 4 bases sitting between them. The CDR3 is CASLSNEKLFF. The CDR3 DNA sequence: TGTGCCAGCCTTTCTAATGAAAAACTGTTTTTT.

This clonotype was seen a handful of times. This chain connects TRBV20-1 to TRBJ1-6, with 7 bases lining up with TRBD1. Germline V CDR1 and CDR2: DFQATT, SNEGSKA (reference sequence). This CDR3 has 14 amino acids. The junction had 9 bases not matched to a gene; V was cut back by 3 bases and J by 10 bases. The CDR3, as DNA: TGCAGTGCTAGTACCGGGACAGTTGTGTCACCCCTCCACTTT. Translating it yields CSASTGTVVSPLHF.

The chain joins TRBV7-3 to TRBJ2-1; tentative D call: TRBD1 (5 bases). The CDR3 runs 13 residues. Germline V gene sequence: CDR1 SGHTA, CDR2 FQGTGA. Between the trimmed V and J ends, which lost 3 bases and 6 bases, there was a span of 9 bases. CDR3 protein: CASSFPGFNEQFF. The CDR3 coding sequence is TGTGCCAGCAGCTTTCCAGGGTTCAATGAGCAGTTCTTC. The full variable domain, rest sourced from reference TRBV7-3 and TRBJ2-1, is GAGVSQTPSNKVTEKGKYVELRCDPISGHTALYWYRQSLGQGPEFLIYFQGTGAADDSGLPNDRFFAVRPEGSVSTLKIQRTERGDSAVYLCASSFPGFNEQFFGPGTRLTVL.

This clonotype was observed a few times. The gene calls are TRBV12-3 or TRBV12-4 and TRBJ2-5; D perhaps matches TRBD2 (7 bases). Deletions cut 8 bases from V and 2 bases from J, with 15 bases between. The CDR3 is made up of 14 amino acids. The chain's CDR3 is CASGSRGLQETQYF. Written as DNA, the CDR3 is TGTGCCAGCGGGTCGCGGGGGCTACAAGAGACCCAGTACTTC.